The rows below give T cell receptor beta chains drawn from one sample of a study of persistence of HIV-infected CD4 T cells. The antigens for these receptors are not known. Assay: immunoSEQ multiplex PCR; the TCRdb copy retains only in-frame clones and omits some. Here the sample spans 45,000 or so clones, around 89% being singletons. Specimen: CD4+ T cells sorted from PBMCs after roughly 20-hour stimulation, collected from a patient who received antiretroviral therapy. Receptors originate from an adult woman with HIV who was CMV-seropositive. Both conserved end residues are part of each CDR3. D genes are given only for firm matches. Size tells how often a clone was seen (once, few, many) or the class of an expanded clone, and some rows leave it out.

v_gene	d_gene	abundance	j_gene	CDR3aa	CDR3nt
TRBV11-2	TRBD2	-	TRBJ2-2	CASSGSAGGLTGELFF	TGTGCCAGCAGCGGGTCCGCGGGGGGGCTAACCGGGGAGCTGTTTTTT
TRBV24-1	-	-	TRBJ1-2	CATSDRQVNYGYTF	TGTGCCACCAGTGATCGACAGGTTAACTATGGCTACACCTTC
TRBV30	TRBD2	-	TRBJ2-4	CAWRPLAGGAHRNIQYF	TGTGCCTGGAGGCCTCTAGCGGGGGGGGCCCATAGGAACATTCAGTACTTC
TRBV2	-	-	TRBJ1-1	CASSVQGPTEAFF	TGTGCCAGCAGTGTACAGGGCCCAACTGAAGCTTTCTTT
TRBV19	TRBD1	-	TRBJ1-6	CASKRQGDSPLHF	TGTGCCAGTAAACGGCAGGGGGATTCACCCCTCCACTTT
TRBV5-1	-	-	TRBJ1-1	CASSLGGTRGGEAFF	TGCGCCAGCAGCTTGGGTGGGACAAGGGGAGGTGAAGCTTTCTTT
TRBV19	TRBD1	-	TRBJ1-2	CASRAPGGDYGYTF	TGTGCCAGTAGGGCCCCAGGGGGCGACTATGGCTACACCTTC
TRBV28	TRBD1	-	TRBJ1-1	CASREQGAGTEAFF	TGTGCCAGCAGGGAACAGGGGGCGGGCACTGAAGCTTTCTTT
TRBV2	-	-	TRBJ1-6	CASGSSYNSPLHF	TGTGCCAGCGGCAGCTCCTATAATTCACCCCTCCACTTT
TRBV5-1	-	few	TRBJ1-1	CASSLGRSGTEAFF	TGCGCCAGCAGCTTGGGCAGGTCGGGCACTGAAGCTTTCTTT
TRBV24-1	-	-	TRBJ2-2	CATSDPPGLTTGELFF	TGTGCCACCAGTGATCCTCCGGGACTGACGACCGGGGAGCTGTTTTTT
TRBV5-4	-	-	TRBJ1-4	CASSLRATAEKLFF	TGTGCCAGCAGCTTGCGAGCTACAGCTGAAAAACTGTTTTTT
TRBV5-1	-	-	TRBJ1-4	CASRRGYANEKLFF	TGCGCCAGCCGACGGGGCTACGCTAATGAAAAACTGTTTTTT
TRBV24-1	-	-	TRBJ2-3	CATSRDGVDTQYF	TGTGCCACCAGTCGGGACGGGGTGGATACGCAGTATTTT
TRBV5-1	TRBD1	-	TRBJ1-5	CASSQGVNSNQPQHF	TGCGCCAGCAGCCAGGGGGTGAATAGCAATCAGCCCCAGCATTTT
TRBV5-4	TRBD2	-	TRBJ2-1	CASSASGGAGYNEQFF	TGTGCCAGCAGCGCTAGCGGGGGGGCCGGATACAATGAGCAGTTCTTC
TRBV15	-	-	TRBJ2-1	CATSSPQGVTIEQFF	TGTGCCACCAGCTCCCCCCAGGGCGTAACTATTGAGCAGTTCTTC
TRBV7-8	-	-	TRBJ2-1	CASREGGGTYNEQFF	TGTGCCAGCAGGGAGGGGGGGGGCACCTACAATGAGCAGTTCTTC
TRBV5-1	TRBD1	-	TRBJ2-1	CASRPQTGQSRYNEQFF	TGCGCCAGCAGGCCTCAGACAGGGCAATCCCGATACAATGAGCAGTTCTTC
TRBV6-5	-	-	TRBJ1-1	CASSYRGGAEAFF	TGTGCCAGCAGTTACAGGGGTGGGGCTGAAGCTTTCTTT
TRBV7-8	TRBD2	-	TRBJ2-3	CASRWTSGGFTDTQYF	TGTGCCAGCAGGTGGACTAGCGGGGGCTTCACAGATACGCAGTATTTT
TRBV6-1	TRBD1	-	TRBJ1-2	CASSEDRFSGGYTF	TGTGCCAGCAGTGAGGACAGGTTCTCAGGGGGCTACACCTTC